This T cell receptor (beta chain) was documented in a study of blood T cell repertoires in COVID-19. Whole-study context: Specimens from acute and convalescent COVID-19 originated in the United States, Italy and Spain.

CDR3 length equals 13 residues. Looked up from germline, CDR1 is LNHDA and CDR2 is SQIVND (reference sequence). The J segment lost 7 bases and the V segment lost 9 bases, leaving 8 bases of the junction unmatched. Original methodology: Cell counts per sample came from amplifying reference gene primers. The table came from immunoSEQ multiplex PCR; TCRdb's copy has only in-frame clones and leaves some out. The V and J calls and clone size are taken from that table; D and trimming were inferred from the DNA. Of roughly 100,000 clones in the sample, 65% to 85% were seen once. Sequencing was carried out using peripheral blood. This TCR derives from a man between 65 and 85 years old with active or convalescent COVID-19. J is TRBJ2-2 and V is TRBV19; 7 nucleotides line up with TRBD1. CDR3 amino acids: CASRDRVLGELFF. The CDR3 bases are TGTGCCAGCCGAGACAGGGTTCTCGGGGAGCTGTTTTTT. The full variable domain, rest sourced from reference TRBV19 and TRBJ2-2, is DGGITQSPKYLFRKEGQNVTLSCEQNLNHDAMYWYRQDPGQGLRLIYYSQIVNDFQKGDIAEGYSVSREKKESFPLTVTSAQKNPTAFYLCASRDRVLGELFFGEGSRLTVL.